These 2 T cell receptor beta chains were sequenced from one sample in a study of blood T cell repertoires in COVID-19. Profiled with immunoSEQ multiplex PCR; TCRdb holds only in-frame clones, not every one. This table holds about 240,000 clones, about 85% found once. Sample: peripheral blood. The receptors were gathered from an older woman with active or convalescent COVID-19.

The chain links TRBV30 to TRBJ2-1, with 7 bases matching TRBD1. Per the germline V gene, CDR1 is GTSNPN and CDR2 is SVGIG (reference sequence). With V trimmed by 2 bases and J by 4 bases, 8 bases remained unmatched. This CDR3 has 15 amino acids. The CDR3: CAWSIGLQGYNEQFF. The CDR3 DNA reads as TGTGCCTGGAGTATTGGGCTACAGGGGTACAATGAGCAGTTCTTC.

The chain recombines TRBV9 with TRBJ1-2, with 8 bases that match TRBD1. V dropped 3 bases and J dropped 4; count of bases not matched to a gene: 8. The CDR3 has 15 residues. From germline, CDR1 is SGDLS and CDR2 YYNGEE. The CDR3 protein is CASSGQGRHSYGYTF. CDR3 bases: TGTGCCAGCAGCGGACAGGGGCGCCATAGCTATGGCTACACCTTC.